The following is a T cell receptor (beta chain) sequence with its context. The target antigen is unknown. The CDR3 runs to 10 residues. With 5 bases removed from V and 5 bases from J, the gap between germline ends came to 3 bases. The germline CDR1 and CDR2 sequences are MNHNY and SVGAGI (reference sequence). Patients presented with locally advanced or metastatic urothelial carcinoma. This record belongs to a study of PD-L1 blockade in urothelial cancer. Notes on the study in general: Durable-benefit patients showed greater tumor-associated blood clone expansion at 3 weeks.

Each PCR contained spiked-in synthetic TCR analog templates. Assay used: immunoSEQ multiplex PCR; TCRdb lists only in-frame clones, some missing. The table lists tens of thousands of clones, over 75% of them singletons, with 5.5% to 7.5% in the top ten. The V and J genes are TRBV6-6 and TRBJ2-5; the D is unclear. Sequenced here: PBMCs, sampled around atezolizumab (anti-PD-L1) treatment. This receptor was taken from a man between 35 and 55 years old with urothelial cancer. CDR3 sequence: CASSHETQYF. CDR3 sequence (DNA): TGTGCCAGCAGTCATGAGACCCAGTACTTC.